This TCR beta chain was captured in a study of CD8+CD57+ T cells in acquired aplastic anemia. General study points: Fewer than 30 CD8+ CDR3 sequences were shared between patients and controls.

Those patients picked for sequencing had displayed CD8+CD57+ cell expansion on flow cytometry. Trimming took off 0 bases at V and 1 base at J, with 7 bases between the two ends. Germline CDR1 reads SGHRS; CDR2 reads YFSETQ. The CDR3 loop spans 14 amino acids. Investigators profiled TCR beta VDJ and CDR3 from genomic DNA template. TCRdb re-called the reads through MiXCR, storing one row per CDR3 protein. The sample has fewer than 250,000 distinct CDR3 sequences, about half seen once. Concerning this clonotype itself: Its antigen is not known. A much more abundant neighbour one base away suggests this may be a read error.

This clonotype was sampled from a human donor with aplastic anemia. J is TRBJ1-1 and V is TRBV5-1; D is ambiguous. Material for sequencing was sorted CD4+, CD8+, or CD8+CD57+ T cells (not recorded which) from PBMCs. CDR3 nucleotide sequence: TGCGCCAGCAGCTTGGCCGTACGGAACACTGAAGCTTTCTTT. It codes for CASSLAVRNTEAFF.